The clone carrying this T cell receptor (beta chain) was recorded only once. The source of the sample is a study of blood T cell repertoires in COVID-19. CDR3 size: 15 residues. With V trimmed by 5 bases and J by 4 bases, 5 bases remained unmatched. Germline CDR1 reads KGHSH; CDR2 reads LQKENI. Original processing methods: Amplification from reference gene primers served as the basis for estimated nucleated cell counts. TCRdb keeps only in-frame clones here, not all; method: immunoSEQ multiplex PCR. V and J calls and clone size are copied from that table; D and trimming were computed from the DNA. The profile shows around 180,000 clones, roughly four fifths of them singletons.

This receptor was obtained from a human donor in a cohort sampled during active COVID-19. Sequencing input: peripheral blood. J is TRBJ2-7 and V is TRBV18, with 13 bases matching TRBD2. The DNA of the CDR3 is TGTGCCAGCTCATCAGGGACTAGCGGGATGTACGAGCAGTACTTC. As protein: CASSSGTSGMYEQYF.